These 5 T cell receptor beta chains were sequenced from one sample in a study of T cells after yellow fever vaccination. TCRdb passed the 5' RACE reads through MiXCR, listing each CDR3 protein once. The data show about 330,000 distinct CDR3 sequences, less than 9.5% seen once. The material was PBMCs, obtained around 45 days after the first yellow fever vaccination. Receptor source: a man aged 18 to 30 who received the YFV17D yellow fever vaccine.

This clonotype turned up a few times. The CDR3 DNA sequence: TGTGCCAGCAGCCCAAGGACAGGGCCCCAAGAGACCCAGTACTTC. Protein product: CASSPRTGPQETQYF. The gene calls are TRBV12-3 or TRBV12-4 and TRBJ2-5; 8 bases fit TRBD1. The CDR3 sequence is 15 residues long. V dropped 6 bases and J dropped 1; count of bases not matched to a gene: 7.

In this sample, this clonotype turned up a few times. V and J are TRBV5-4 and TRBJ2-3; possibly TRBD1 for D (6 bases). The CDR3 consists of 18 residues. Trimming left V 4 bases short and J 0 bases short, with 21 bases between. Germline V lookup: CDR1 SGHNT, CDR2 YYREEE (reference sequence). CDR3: CASSLDSHLYVSTDTQYF. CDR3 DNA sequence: TGTGCCAGCAGCCTGGACAGTCACTTATACGTTAGCACAGATACGCAGTATTTT.

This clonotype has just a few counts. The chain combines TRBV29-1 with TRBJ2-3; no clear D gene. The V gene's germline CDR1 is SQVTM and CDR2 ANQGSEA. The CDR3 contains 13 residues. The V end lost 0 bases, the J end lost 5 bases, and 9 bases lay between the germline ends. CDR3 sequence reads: CSVEETERDTQYF. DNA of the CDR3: TGCAGCGTTGAAGAGACGGAGAGAGATACGCAGTATTTT.

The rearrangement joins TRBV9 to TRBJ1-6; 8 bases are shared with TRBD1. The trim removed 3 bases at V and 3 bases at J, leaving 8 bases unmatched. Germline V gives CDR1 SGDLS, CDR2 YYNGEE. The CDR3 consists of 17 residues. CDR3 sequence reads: CASSARQGPFYNSPLHF. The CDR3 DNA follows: TGTGCCAGCAGCGCCCGACAGGGGCCTTTCTATAATTCACCCCTCCACTTT.

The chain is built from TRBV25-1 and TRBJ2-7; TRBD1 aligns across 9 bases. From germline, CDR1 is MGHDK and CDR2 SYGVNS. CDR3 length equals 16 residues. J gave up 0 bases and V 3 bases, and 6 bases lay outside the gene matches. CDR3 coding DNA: TGTGCCAGCAGTGATATTGGGACAGGGAGCTCCTACGAGCAGTACTTC. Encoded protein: CASSDIGTGSSYEQYF.